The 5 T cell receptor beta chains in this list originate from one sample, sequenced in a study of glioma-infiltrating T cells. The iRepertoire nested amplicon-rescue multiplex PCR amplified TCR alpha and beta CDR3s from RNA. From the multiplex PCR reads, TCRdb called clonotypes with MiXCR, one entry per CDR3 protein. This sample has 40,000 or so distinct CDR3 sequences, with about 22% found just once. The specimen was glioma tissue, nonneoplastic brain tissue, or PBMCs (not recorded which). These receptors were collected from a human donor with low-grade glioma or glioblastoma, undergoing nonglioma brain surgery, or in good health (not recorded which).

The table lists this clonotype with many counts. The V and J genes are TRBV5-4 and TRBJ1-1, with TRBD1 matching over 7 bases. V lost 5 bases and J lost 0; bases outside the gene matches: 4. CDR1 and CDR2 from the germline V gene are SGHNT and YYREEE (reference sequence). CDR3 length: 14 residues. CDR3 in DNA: TGTGCCAGCAGTCAAGACAGGGTGAACACTGAAGCTTTCTTT. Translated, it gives CASSQDRVNTEAFF.

The CDR3 loop reads CASSQPANLYTEAFF. The CDR3 DNA follows: TGCGCCAGCAGCCAGCCGGCCAACTTGTACACTGAAGCTTTCTTT. The V and J genes are TRBV4-1 and TRBJ1-1; D is ambiguous. Germline loops: CDR1 MGHRA, CDR2 YSYEKL. The length of the CDR3 is 15 residues. Between the trimmed V and J ends, which lost 3 bases and 3 bases, there was a span of 14 bases.

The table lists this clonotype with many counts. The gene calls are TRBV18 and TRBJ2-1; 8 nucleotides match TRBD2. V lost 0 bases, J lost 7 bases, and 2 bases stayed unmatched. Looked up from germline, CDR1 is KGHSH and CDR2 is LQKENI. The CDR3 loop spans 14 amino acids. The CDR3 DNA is TGTGCCAGCTCACCACCGGGACTAGAAAATGAGCAGTTCTTC. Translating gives CASSPPGLENEQFF.

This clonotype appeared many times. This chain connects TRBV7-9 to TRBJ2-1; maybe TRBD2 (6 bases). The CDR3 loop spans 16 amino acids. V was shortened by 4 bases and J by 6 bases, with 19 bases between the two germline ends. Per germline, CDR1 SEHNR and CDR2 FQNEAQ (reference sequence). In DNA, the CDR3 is TGTGCCAGCAGCTCCCCCTACACTCCCGGGGGCAATGAGCAGTTCTTC. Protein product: CASSSPYTPGGNEQFF.

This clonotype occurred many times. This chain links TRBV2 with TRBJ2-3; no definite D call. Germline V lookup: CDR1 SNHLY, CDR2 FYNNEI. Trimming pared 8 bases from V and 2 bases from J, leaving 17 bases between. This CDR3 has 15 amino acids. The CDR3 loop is CASSVRSPITDTQYF. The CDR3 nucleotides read TGTGCCAGCTCCGTGCGAAGTCCGATCACAGATACGCAGTATTTT.